The sample holds many counts of the clone carrying this TCR beta chain. The antigen is undetermined. Template switching added a universal primer binding site, and final cDNA carried unique molecular identifiers. MiXCR was run by TCRdb on the 5' RACE reads, yielding one entry per CDR3 protein. The top ten clones hold about 1.8% of a sample with more than 650,000 distinct CDR3 sequences, around 6% of them seen once. The data originate from a study of identical twins. Overall study results and limits: Fewer insertions marked abundant cord blood beta clonotypes; young adult naive trended weakly, memory not at all. Out-of-frame TCR alpha sharing in monozygotic twins exceeded recombination model predictions.

Germline values: CDR1 KGHDR, CDR2 SFDVKD. This CDR3 comprises 16 residues. The junction had 8 bases not matched to a gene; V was cut back by 4 bases and J by 4 bases. The chain is built from TRBV24-1 and TRBJ2-3, with 9 bases matching TRBD1. The receptor's source is a man younger than 35 in good health. The sample comprised naive T cells sorted from blood. The CDR3 DNA reads TGTGCCACCAGTGAACCCGGGACAGGGACGCCAGATACGCAGTATTTT. The encoded protein is CATSEPGTGTPDTQYF.